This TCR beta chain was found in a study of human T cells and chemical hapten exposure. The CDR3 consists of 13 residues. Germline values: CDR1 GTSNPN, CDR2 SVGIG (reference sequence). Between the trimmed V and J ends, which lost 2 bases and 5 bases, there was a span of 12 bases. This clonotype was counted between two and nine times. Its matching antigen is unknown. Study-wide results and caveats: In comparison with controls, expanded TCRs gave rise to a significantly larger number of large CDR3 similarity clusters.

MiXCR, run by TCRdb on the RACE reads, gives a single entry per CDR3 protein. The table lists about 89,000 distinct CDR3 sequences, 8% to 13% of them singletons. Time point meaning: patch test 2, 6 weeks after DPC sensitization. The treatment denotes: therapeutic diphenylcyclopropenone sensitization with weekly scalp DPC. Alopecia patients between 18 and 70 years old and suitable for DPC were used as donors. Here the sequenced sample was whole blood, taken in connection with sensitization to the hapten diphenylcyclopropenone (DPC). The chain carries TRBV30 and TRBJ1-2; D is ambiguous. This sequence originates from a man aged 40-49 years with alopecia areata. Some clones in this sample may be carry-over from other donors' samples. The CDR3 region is CAWSQAPPYGYTF. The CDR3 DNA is TGTGCCTGGAGTCAAGCACCACCTTATGGCTACACCTTC.